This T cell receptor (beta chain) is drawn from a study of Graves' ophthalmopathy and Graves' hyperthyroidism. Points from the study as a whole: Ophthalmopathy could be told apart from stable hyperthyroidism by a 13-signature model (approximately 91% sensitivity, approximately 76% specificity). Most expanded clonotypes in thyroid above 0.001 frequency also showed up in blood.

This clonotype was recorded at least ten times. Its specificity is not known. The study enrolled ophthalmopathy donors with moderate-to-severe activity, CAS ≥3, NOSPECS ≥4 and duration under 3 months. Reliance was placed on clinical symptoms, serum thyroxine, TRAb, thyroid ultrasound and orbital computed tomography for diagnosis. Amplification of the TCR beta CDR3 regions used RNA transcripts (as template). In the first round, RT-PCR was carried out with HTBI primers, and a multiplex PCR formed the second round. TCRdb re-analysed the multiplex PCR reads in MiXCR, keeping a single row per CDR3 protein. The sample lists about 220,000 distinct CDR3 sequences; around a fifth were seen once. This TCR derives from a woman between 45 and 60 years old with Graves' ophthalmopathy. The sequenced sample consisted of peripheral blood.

CDR3 in amino acids: CASSATGVKNEQYF. CDR3 in DNA: TGTGCCAGCAGTGCGACAGGGGTTAAGAACGAGCAGTACTTC. The J gene is TRBJ2-7, the V gene TRBV12-3 or TRBV12-4, with TRBD1 matching over 8 bases. CDR3 length: 14 residues. V was pared by 5 bases and J by 5 bases, with 8 bases of the junction left unmatched.